The 20 T cell receptor beta chains presented below share a single source sample, sequenced in a study of blood T cell repertoires in COVID-19. Only in-frame clones appear in the TCRdb table, and some are missing; sequencing was by immunoSEQ multiplex PCR. The sample includes 250,000 to 300,000 clones, 88% seen only once; the top ten take just under 0.8%. Sequenced sample: peripheral blood. The receptors originated from a woman aged 30 to 39 with acute or convalescent COVID-19.

V usage is TRBV4-3 and J usage is TRBJ1-4; perhaps TRBD1 as D (5 bases). The CDR3 has 14 amino acids. Germline values: CDR1 LGHNA, CDR2 YSLEER. V lost 5 bases and J 6 bases, leaving 13 bases between the germline ends. The CDR3 region has the DNA TGCGCCAGCAGCTGGATCGGGGGGGATGAAAAACTGTTTTTT. Translated, it gives CASSWIGGDEKLFF.

The rearrangement joins TRBV18 to TRBJ2-1; perhaps TRBD2 as D (6 bases). The CDR3 spans 15 residues. CDR1 and CDR2 from the germline V gene are KGHSH and LQKENI. V was cut by 5 bases and J by 5 bases, with 16 bases left in between. Here the CDR3 DNA reads TGTGCCAGCTCATCTGTTCATAGCGGTAACAATGAGCAGTTCTTC. It encodes CASSSVHSGNNEQFF.

The CDR3 bases are TGTGCCAGCAGCCAAGATCCAGGGCTAGCGCTCACAGATACGCAGTATTTT. Translation gives CASSQDPGLALTDTQYF. The rearrangement joins TRBV3-1 (or the pseudogene TRBV3-2) to TRBJ2-3; tentative D call: TRBD2 (6 bases). The V and J ends lost 0 bases and 2 bases respectively, with 15 bases between them. The CDR3 totals 17 residues. Germline-derived CDR1 and CDR2 are LGHDT and YNNKEL (reference sequence).

The CDR3 sequence is CASSGGRKQFF. In nucleotides, the CDR3 is TGCGCCAGCAGTGGCGGGAGAAAGCAGTTCTTC. The gene calls are TRBV10-1 and TRBJ2-1, with 7 bases that match TRBD2. Germline trimming cut 4 bases from V and 11 bases from J; bases unmatched to any gene: 2. CDR3 length: 11 residues. The germline V gene has CDR1 WNHNN and CDR2 SYGVQD (reference sequence).

The chain carries TRBV7-3 and TRBJ2-2, with 7 nucleotides matching TRBD2. The germline CDR1 and CDR2 sequences are SGHTA and FQGTGA. This CDR3 is 15 amino acids long. Trimming at V came to 5 bases and at J to 2 bases, leaving 5 bases not matched to a gene. The CDR3 nucleotides are TGTGCCAGCAGCCCGGGACTACTAAACACCGGGGAGCTGTTTTTT. Protein sequence: CASSPGLLNTGELFF. The full variable domain, completed using reference TRBV7-3 and TRBJ2-2, is GAGVSQTPSNKVTEKGKYVELRCDPISGHTALYWYRQSLGQGPEFLIYFQGTGAADDSGLPNDRFFAVRPEGSVSTLKIQRTERGDSAVYLCASSPGLLNTGELFFGEGSRLTVL.

The chain links TRBV7-3 to TRBJ2-7, with 7 positions matching TRBD2. CDR1 is SGHTA and CDR2 is FQGTGA in the germline V gene. The CDR3 is made up of 14 amino acids. Losses at the gene ends were 5 bases for V and 0 bases for J; bases not matched to a gene: 4. The chain's CDR3 is CASSASSGSYEQYF. DNA of the CDR3: TGTGCCAGCAGCGCCTCTAGCGGCTCCTACGAGCAGTACTTC.

The CDR3 is CASSQGASGSIVTDTQYF. CDR3 nucleotides: TGTGCCAGCAGCCAAGGAGCTAGCGGGAGTATCGTAACAGATACGCAGTATTTT. The chain joins TRBV4-2 to TRBJ2-3, with TRBD2 matching over 10 bases. CDR3 length: 18 amino acids. V gave up 1 base and J gave up 3 bases; unmatched junction bases: 10. Looked up from germline, CDR1 is LGHNA and CDR2 is YNFKEQ.

J is TRBJ2-6 and V is TRBV3-1 (or the pseudogene TRBV3-2); TRBD1 aligns across 7 bases. Germline-derived CDR1 and CDR2 are LGHDT and YNNKEL (reference sequence). CDR3 length equals 17 residues. With V trimmed by 4 bases and J by 4 bases, 10 bases remained unmatched. CDR3 nucleotide sequence: TGTGCCAGCAGCCGAATTCGACAGGGAGCAGGGGCCAACGTCCTGACTTTC. Translating it yields CASSRIRQGAGANVLTF.

The DNA of the CDR3 is TGCGCCAGCAGCCCCTTCGGGGGTTACGAGCAGTACTTC. This gives the protein CASSPFGGYEQYF. The V call is TRBV5-1, the J call TRBJ2-7; perhaps TRBD2 as D (6 bases). The CDR3 spans 13 residues. From germline, CDR1 is SGHRS and CDR2 YFSETQ. The germline V and J ends were trimmed by 4 bases and 4 bases, with 12 bases remaining between them. The entire variable domain, with the rest obtained from reference TRBV5-1 and TRBJ2-7, is as follows: KAGVTQTPRYLIKTRGQQVTLSCSPISGHRSVSWYQQTPGQGLQFLFEYFSETQRNKGNFPGRFSGRQFSNSRSEMNVSTLELGDSALYLCASSPFGGYEQYFGPGTRLTVT.

CDR3 residues: CASSNTGGGELFF. In DNA, the CDR3 is TGTGCCAGCAGTAACACAGGGGGTGGGGAGCTGTTTTTT. The chain links TRBV2 to TRBJ2-2, with TRBD1 matching over 8 bases. The length of the CDR3 is 13 residues. Germline-derived CDR1 and CDR2 are SNHLY and FYNNEI. Trimming cost V 5 bases and J 8 bases; bases outside gene matches: 4.

This chain uses TRBV30 with TRBJ2-5; 12 positions match TRBD1. Germline V gene sequence: CDR1 GTSNPN, CDR2 SVGIG (reference sequence). V lost 3 bases, J lost 4 bases, and 9 bases stayed unmatched. The CDR3 is 16 residues long. Here the CDR3 reads CAWSAIRDRGRETQYF. The CDR3 nucleotides are TGTGCCTGGAGCGCAATCCGGGACAGGGGGCGAGAGACCCAGTACTTC.

The rearrangement links TRBV5-6 to TRBJ2-7, with 8 positions matching TRBD2. Germline values: CDR1 SGHDT, CDR2 YYEEEE. V lost 5 bases, J lost 0 bases, and 4 bases stayed unmatched. This CDR3 comprises 14 residues. The CDR3 protein is CASSDSGISYEQYF. CDR3 in DNA: TGTGCCAGCAGTGATAGCGGGATCTCCTACGAGCAGTACTTC. Drawing the rest from reference TRBV5-6 and TRBJ2-7, the complete variable domain is DAGVTQSPTHLIKTRGQQVTLRCSPKSGHDTVSWYQQALGQGPQFIFQYYEEEERQRGNFPDRFSGHQFPNYSSELNVNALLLGDSALYLCASSDSGISYEQYFGPGTRLTVT.

This clone was observed a single time. The chain uses TRBV3-1 (or the pseudogene TRBV3-2) and TRBJ2-1; 12 positions agree with TRBD2. V gave up 3 bases and J gave up 1 base; unmatched junction bases: 10. Germline V gene lookup returns CDR1 LGHDT and CDR2 YNNKEL (reference sequence). The CDR3 consists of 19 residues. The CDR3 DNA sequence: TGTGCCAGCAGCCACCGACTAGCGGGAGCCTCCCTTTCCTACAATGAGCAGTTCTTC. Translated: CASSHRLAGASLSYNEQFF.

On this clone itself: The same CDR3 is also encoded by other DNA sequences in this sample. The chain recombines TRBV9 with TRBJ2-7; 9 positions match TRBD2. The V and J ends lost 2 bases and 2 bases, in that order; junction bases with no gene match: 2. Germline values: CDR1 SGDLS, CDR2 YYNGEE. The CDR3 runs to 14 residues. In DNA form, the CDR3 reads TGTGCCAGCAGCGTGGCGGGAGGGACCTACGAGCAGTACTTC. Protein sequence: CASSVAGGTYEQYF. The full variable domain, its missing parts supplied by reference TRBV9 and TRBJ2-7, is DSGVTQTPKHLITATGQRVTLRCSPRSGDLSVYWYQQSLDQGLQFLIQYYNGEERAKGNILERFSAQQFPDLHSELNLSSLELGDSALYFCASSVAGGTYEQYFGPGTRLTVT.

The chain has TRBV6-5 and TRBJ2-7; a weak D match, TRBD2 (5 bases). Germline loops: CDR1 MNHEY, CDR2 SVGAGI. The CDR3 consists of 11 residues. V lost 8 bases, J lost 6 bases, and 11 bases lay in between. In DNA, the CDR3 is TGTGCCAGCCGAATAGAGGGCGAGCAGTACTTC. This codes for CASRIEGEQYF.

V and J are TRBV19 and TRBJ2-3, with TRBD2 matching 9 bases. After removal of 5 bases from V and 4 bases from J, the junction contained 13 bases not matched to a gene. CDR1 is LNHDA, CDR2 SQIVND, per germline (reference sequence). The CDR3 has 17 residues. DNA of the CDR3: TGTGCCAGTAGTGCCCGCCATTTAGCGGGAGTGCCAGATACGCAGTATTTT. Translated: CASSARHLAGVPDTQYF.

This rearrangement joins TRBV24-1 to TRBJ2-3, with D perhaps matching TRBD1 (6 bases). The V end was cut by 6 bases, the J end by 2 bases, with 11 bases between. From germline, CDR1 is KGHDR and CDR2 SFDVKD. The CDR3 length is 14 residues. In nucleotides, the CDR3 is TGTGCCACCAGTAGGGGGTTAGACACAGATACGCAGTATTTT. Its translation: CATSRGLDTDTQYF.

This chain joins TRBV2 and TRBJ2-3; 7 nucleotides match TRBD1. J gave up 9 bases and V 3 bases, and 6 bases lay outside the gene matches. This CDR3 has 13 amino acids. Germline values: CDR1 SNHLY, CDR2 FYNNEI. CDR3 nucleotide sequence: TGTGCCAGCAGTGACGAGCGACAGGGAACGCAGTATTTT. Amino acids: CASSDERQGTQYF.

The rearrangement joins TRBV13 to TRBJ2-7, with 11 bases lining up with TRBD2. The trim removed 5 bases at V and 2 bases at J, leaving 5 bases unmatched. This CDR3 comprises 15 residues. In germline, CDR1 is PRHDT, CDR2 FYEKMQ (reference sequence). CDR3 sequence reads: CASSPGLAAPYEQYF. The DNA of the CDR3 is TGTGCCAGCAGCCCGGGACTAGCGGCCCCCTACGAGCAGTACTTC.

In nucleotides, the CDR3 is TGTGCCAGCAGTTACATCTTAGGGCTAGCCGGCGAGCAGTACTTC. Translating it yields CASSYILGLAGEQYF. The genes are TRBV6-2 or TRBV6-3 and TRBJ2-7; perhaps TRBD2 as D (5 bases). The V gene's germline CDR1 is MNHEY and CDR2 SVGEGT. CDR3 length: 15 residues. Trimming stripped 2 bases from V and 6 bases from J, with 17 bases between.